This T cell receptor (beta chain) was sequenced for a study of blood T cell repertoires in COVID-19 (dated by TCRdb to about 2020). Concerning the study at large: Samples from collaborators originated in the United States, Italy and Spain and spanned both the acute and convalescent phases of COVID-19. Samples were obtained from the ongoing ImmuneRACE study (first 160 participants) and from some 1,200 subjects provided by 6 global collaborators. Where available, HLA class I and class II types were obtained from metadata supplied by the sample provider rather than from assay-based typing. A de-identified subject ID, COVID-19 status, age in years and sex were almost always included in the sample metadata. Deeply sampled blood TCRbeta repertoires from subjects exposed to, actively infected with, or recovered from COVID-19 were included in the dataset. The repertoires were released in a freely available public database meant as a resource for research on the immune response to SARS-CoV-2. The material from the prospective study consisted of cDNA or gDNA derived from T cells, B-cell-depleted T cells, or PBMCs.

What the study reported, not specific to this receptor: Clinical and demographic metadata were provided uncurated, with the amount varying by source and participant.

At one collaborating source in Seattle, patients were enrolled during active infection and were followed longitudinally through the course of disease. The collaborating institutions used their own protocols to collect whole blood in K2EDTA tubes. For TCRbeta analysis, collaborators shipped samples in one of three forms: frozen whole blood, isolated PBMCs, or DNA extracted from either of those sample types. The germline V gene gives CDR1 as SGHNT and CDR2 as YENEEA. Its CDR3 holds 16 amino acids, cysteine through phenylalanine. Only the CDR3 DNA is retained, 48 bases long and in frame from the first base. Germline trimming amounts to 4 bases on V and 3 bases on J, with 9 as the count of junction bases outside the gene matches. The immunoSEQ Assay, a bias-controlled multiplex PCR, was used to amplify TCRbeta CDR3 regions from genomic DNA. The paper's data handling went like this. Nucleated cell counts per sample were estimated from amplification of reference gene primers within the assay. To quantify the absolute abundance of each unique TCRbeta CDR3 rearrangement, sequence reads were collapsed and filtered. For each sample, productive Simpson clonality was calculated by taking the square root of Simpson's diversity index across productive rearrangements. TCRdb stores this immuneACCESS table with in-frame sequences only. Part of the clones is absent; in the studies checked, under half of the shortfall reflects unresolved V genes, and no reason is known for the rest. V, J and clone size reflect that table, while D and trimming were determined from the DNA. The sample table holds approximately 230,000 clones, of which approximately 90% were seen once. Together, the top ten hold about 6.7% of the sample.

A remark on this clone: Its antigen is unknown. It has no much larger one-base neighbor in the sample; base qualities were not kept.

The sequence came from a woman aged 25 to 39 with COVID-19, enrolled during active disease. Input material: peripheral blood. This sequence uses TRBV11-3 and TRBJ2-3, with 8 middle bases fitting TRBD1. The CDR3 protein: CASSSRTGYSTDTQYF. The DNA sequence is TGTGCCAGCAGCTCCCGGACAGGGTACTCGACAGATACGCAGTATTTT.